This T cell receptor (beta chain) originates from a study of T-cell memory formation after mild COVID-19. TCR alpha and TCR beta cDNA libraries carrying sample barcodes and UMIs were produced by 5'RACE using constant-segment primers. TCRdb recomputed calls from the 5' RACE reads with MiXCR, one row per CDR3 protein. The table records about 290,000 distinct CDR3 sequences, under 20% of them present only once. This CDR3 is 15 amino acids long. The V and J ends lost 6 bases and 6 bases respectively, with 16 bases between them. Germline V gives CDR1 KGHDR, CDR2 SFDVKD. The sequenced sample was PBMCs or a T cell subset sorted from them (not recorded which). The chain carries TRBV24-1 and TRBJ2-2; D perhaps matches TRBD1 (6 bases). This clonotype was sampled from a man between 18 and 35 years old who had mild COVID-19 (a few samples of this study predate the infection). Cell type and time point are not known. The CDR3 reads CATSPGDRDSGELFF. As DNA, the CDR3 is TGTGCCACCAGTCCAGGGGATCGGGATTCCGGGGAGCTGTTTTTT.